The clone carrying this T cell receptor (beta chain) was counted at least ten times. Researchers took RNA transcripts and amplified the TCR beta CDR3 regions from them. HTBI primers were employed in a first-round RT-PCR of the TCR CDR3. TCRdb recomputed calls from the multiplex PCR reads with MiXCR, one row per CDR3 protein. This table has hundreds of thousands of distinct CDR3 sequences, about 20% appearing once. Active moderate-to-severe ophthalmopathy, Clinical Activity Score at least 3, NOSPECS at least 4, under 3 months' duration. The germline V and J ends were trimmed by 10 bases and 5 bases, with 9 bases remaining between them. The CDR3 runs 11 residues. The sample belongs to a study of T cells in Graves' hyperthyroidism and ophthalmopathy.

The TCR originated in a man aged 40-50 years with Graves' ophthalmopathy. This rearrangement joins TRBV12-3 or TRBV12-4 to TRBJ2-1; D is undetermined. Material: blood. CDR3 in amino acids: CATALDNEQFF. The DNA of the CDR3 is TGTGCCACCGCCTTGGACAATGAGCAGTTCTTC.